Listed below are T cell receptor beta chains from one sample, sequenced in a study of beta chain features in type 1 diabetes. Measured with immunoSEQ multiplex PCR; TCRdb has only the in-frame clones, and not every one. The table includes a few hundred thousand clones, 9.6% detected once. Sequenced material: central memory CD4+ T cells from blood. These receptors came from a man aged 25 to 40 with type 1 diabetes. CDR3s include the opening cysteine and the closing phenylalanine or tryptophan. Each record gives: CDR3 protein, CDR3 DNA, J gene, clone size, V gene, D gene. A D gene is named only where the DNA matches it firmly. Clone size appears in some rows only: once, few, many, or a class for an expanded clone.

CDR3: CATGTGPFTGELFF
DNA: TGCGCCACCGGGACAGGGCCGTTTACCGGGGAGCTGTTTTTT
J: TRBJ2-2
size: NA
V: TRBV5-1
D: TRBD1

CDR3: CASSVTQGRETQYF
DNA: TGTGCCAGCAGCGTTACCCAGGGCAGAGAGACCCAGTACTTC
J: TRBJ2-5
size: few
V: TRBV9
D: NA

CDR3: CASSLGQLYGYTF
DNA: TGCGCCAGCAGCTTGGGACAGTTGTATGGCTACACCTTC
J: TRBJ1-2
size: NA
V: TRBV5-1
D: NA

CDR3: CASSSGQVGSYEQYF
DNA: TGCGCCAGCAGCTCTGGACAGGTAGGCTCCTACGAGCAGTACTTC
J: TRBJ2-7
size: NA
V: TRBV5-1
D: TRBD1

CDR3: CASSPTRTGRSNQPQHF
DNA: TGTGCCAGCAGCCCAACTAGGACAGGGCGCTCCAATCAGCCCCAGCATTTT
J: TRBJ1-5
size: NA
V: TRBV11-2
D: TRBD1

CDR3: CASSQVGREETQYF
DNA: TGCGCCAGCAGCCAGGTCGGGAGAGAAGAGACCCAGTACTTC
J: TRBJ2-5
size: NA
V: TRBV4-3
D: NA

CDR3: CASSKCGLAGSCYEQYF
DNA: TGTGCCAGCAGCAAATGTGGACTAGCGGGAAGTTGCTACGAGCAGTACTTC
J: TRBJ2-7
size: NA
V: TRBV21-1
D: NA

CDR3: CASSRLGGVTDTQYF
DNA: TGCGCCAGCAGCCGCCTCGGGGGCGTCACAGATACGCAGTATTTT
J: TRBJ2-3
size: few
V: TRBV4-3
D: NA

CDR3: CASSLKDGYEQYF
DNA: TGTGCCAGCAGTTTAAAAGACGGGTACGAGCAGTACTTC
J: TRBJ2-7
size: NA
V: TRBV27
D: NA

CDR3: CASSRGQGVHQPQHF
DNA: TGTGCCAGCAGCAGAGGACAGGGTGTCCATCAGCCCCAGCATTTT
J: TRBJ1-5
size: many
V: TRBV21-1
D: NA

CDR3: CASTSTRARGYGYTF
DNA: TGTGCCAGTACCTCGACCCGCGCAAGAGGCTATGGCTACACCTTC
J: TRBJ1-2
size: NA
V: TRBV19
D: NA

CDR3: CASSRLRVTNSYEQYF
DNA: TGCGCCAGCAGCCGATTAAGGGTCACTAACTCCTACGAGCAGTACTTC
J: TRBJ2-7
size: NA
V: TRBV4-1
D: NA

CDR3: CASSSQGVYEQYF
DNA: TGTGCCAGCAGCTCTCAAGGGGTCTACGAGCAGTACTTC
J: TRBJ2-7
size: NA
V: TRBV7-2
D: NA

CDR3: CASSLEGNTDTQYF
DNA: TGCGCCAGCAGCTTGGAGGGCAACACAGATACGCAGTATTTT
J: TRBJ2-3
size: few
V: TRBV5-1
D: NA

CDR3: CASSLVTGTTYNEQFF
DNA: TGCGCCAGCAGCTTGGTGACAGGGACGACCTACAATGAGCAGTTCTTC
J: TRBJ2-1
size: few
V: TRBV5-1
D: TRBD1

CDR3: CAISDSGRAVRF
DNA: TGTGCCATCAGTGATTCAGGTAGGGCTGTCAGATTC
J: TRBJ2-7
size: NA
V: TRBV10-3
D: NA

CDR3: CASSLPGTAHEQYF
DNA: TGTGCCAGCAGTTTACCCGGGACAGCGCACGAGCAGTACTTC
J: TRBJ2-7
size: NA
V: TRBV28
D: TRBD1

CDR3: CASSLGEGSYGYTF
DNA: TGTGCCAGCAGCTTGGGAGAGGGGAGCTATGGCTACACCTTC
J: TRBJ1-2
size: NA
V: TRBV5-4
D: NA

CDR3: CSVEDSSNQPQHF
DNA: TGCAGCGTTGAGGACAGTAGCAATCAGCCCCAGCATTTT
J: TRBJ1-5
size: few
V: TRBV29-1
D: NA

CDR3: CASSLDGGRGEQFF
DNA: TGTGCCAGCAGCTTGGATGGGGGGCGTGGTGAGCAGTTCTTC
J: TRBJ2-1
size: few
V: TRBV5-4
D: NA

CDR3: CASAPGQSQETQYF
DNA: TGTGCCAGTGCTCCGGGACAGTCCCAAGAGACCCAGTACTTC
J: TRBJ2-5
size: few
V: TRBV19
D: TRBD1

CDR3: CASSPTSQETQYF
DNA: TGTGCCAGCTCACCGACATCCCAAGAGACCCAGTACTTC
J: TRBJ2-5
size: NA
V: TRBV18
D: NA

CDR3: CASSSRGYEQFF
DNA: TGTGCCAGCAGCTCAAGGGGGTACGAGCAGTTCTTC
J: TRBJ2-1
size: many
V: TRBV7-6
D: NA

CDR3: CSVAGGTIGGNEQFF
DNA: TGCAGCGTCGCTGGCGGGACTATTGGGGGAAATGAGCAGTTCTTC
J: TRBJ2-1
size: NA
V: TRBV29-1
D: TRBD2

CDR3: CASSLARNTEAFF
DNA: TGTGCCAGCAGCTTAGCCCGGAACACTGAAGCTTTCTTT
J: TRBJ1-1
size: few
V: TRBV7-2
D: NA

CDR3: CASSVTKETQYF
DNA: TGCGCCAGCAGTGTTACAAAAGAGACCCAGTACTTC
J: TRBJ2-5
size: few
V: TRBV10-2
D: NA

CDR3: CASSLGSRTGELFF
DNA: TGTGCCAGCAGCCTGGGGAGTAGGACCGGGGAGCTGTTTTTT
J: TRBJ2-2
size: NA
V: TRBV28
D: NA

CDR3: CASSLDGAGRPNEQFF
DNA: TGTGCCAGCAGCTTAGACGGGGCAGGACGCCCCAATGAGCAGTTCTTC
J: TRBJ2-1
size: many
V: TRBV7-2
D: NA